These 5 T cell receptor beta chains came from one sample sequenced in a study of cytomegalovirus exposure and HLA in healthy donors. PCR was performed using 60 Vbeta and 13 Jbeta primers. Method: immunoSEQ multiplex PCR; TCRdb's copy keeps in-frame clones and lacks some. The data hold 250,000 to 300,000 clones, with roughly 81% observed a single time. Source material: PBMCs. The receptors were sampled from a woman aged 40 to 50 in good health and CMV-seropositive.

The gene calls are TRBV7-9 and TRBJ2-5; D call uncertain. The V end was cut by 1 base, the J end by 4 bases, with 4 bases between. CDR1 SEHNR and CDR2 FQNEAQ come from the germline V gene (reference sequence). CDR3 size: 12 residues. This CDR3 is CASSLVGETQYF. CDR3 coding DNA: TGTGCCAGCAGCTTAGTCGGAGAGACCCAGTACTTC. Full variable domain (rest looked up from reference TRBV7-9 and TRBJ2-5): DTGVSQNPRHKITKRGQNVTFRCDPISEHNRLYWYRQTLGQGPEFLTYFQNEAQLEKSRLLSDRFSAERPKGSFSTLEIQRTEQGDSAMYLCASSLVGETQYFGPGTRLLVL.

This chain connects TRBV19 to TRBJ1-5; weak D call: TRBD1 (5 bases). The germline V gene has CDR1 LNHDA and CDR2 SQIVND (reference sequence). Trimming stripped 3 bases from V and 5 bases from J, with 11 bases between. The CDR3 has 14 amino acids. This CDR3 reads CASSIRGGYQPQHF. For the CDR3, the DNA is TGTGCCAGTAGTATCCGTGGGGGGTATCAGCCCCAGCATTTT.

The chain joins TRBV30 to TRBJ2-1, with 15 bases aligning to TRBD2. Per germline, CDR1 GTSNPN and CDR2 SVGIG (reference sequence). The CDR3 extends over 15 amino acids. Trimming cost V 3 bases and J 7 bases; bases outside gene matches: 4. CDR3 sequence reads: CAWRAGTSGRNEQFF. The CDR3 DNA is TGTGCCTGGAGGGCGGGGACTAGCGGGAGGAATGAGCAGTTCTTC.

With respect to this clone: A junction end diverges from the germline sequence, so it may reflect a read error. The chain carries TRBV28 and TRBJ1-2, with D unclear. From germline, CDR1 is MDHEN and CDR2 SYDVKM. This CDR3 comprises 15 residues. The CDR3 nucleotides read TGTGCCAGCAGTTTATCGGGATACCTTAACCATGGCTACACCTTC. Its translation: CASSLSGYLNHGYTF.

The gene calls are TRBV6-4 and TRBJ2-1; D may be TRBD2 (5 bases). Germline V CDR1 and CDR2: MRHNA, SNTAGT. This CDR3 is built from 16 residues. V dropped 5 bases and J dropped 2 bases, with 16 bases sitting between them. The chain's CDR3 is CASSSYAEAPYNEQFF. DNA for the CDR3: TGTGCCAGCAGTTCATATGCGGAGGCCCCCTACAATGAGCAGTTCTTC.